This T cell receptor (beta chain) was observed in a study of glioma-infiltrating T cells. Notes on the study in general: Non-neoplastic patients had below-expected tissue-blood divergence, while all gliomas exceeded expectation.

The iRepertoire nested amplicon-rescue multiplex PCR amplified TCR alpha and beta CDR3s from RNA. TCRdb reprocessed the multiplex PCR reads via MiXCR and lists one record per CDR3 protein. The data hold some 190,000 distinct CDR3 sequences, with about 32% observed a single time. Trimming stripped 0 bases from V and 0 bases from J, with 16 bases between. This CDR3 is 18 amino acids long. Germline CDR1 is LGHNT and CDR2 is FRNRAP. In its sample, this clonotype was seen many times. Its antigen is not identified. The rearrangement links TRBV12-5 to TRBJ2-3; D is uncertain. The source of this sequence is a human donor with low-grade glioma or glioblastoma, undergoing nonglioma brain surgery, or in good health (not recorded which). The sequenced sample was glioma tissue, nonneoplastic brain tissue, or PBMCs (not recorded which). The CDR3 loop is CASGLVLLAAVSTDTQYF. In DNA, the CDR3 is TGTGCTAGTGGTTTGGTACTTTTGGCGGCGGTTAGCACAGATACGCAGTATTTT.